One sample yielded the 24 T cell receptor beta chains listed below, sequenced in a study of T cells in Graves' hyperthyroidism and ophthalmopathy. TCR beta CDR3 sequences were amplified from RNA transcripts. TCR CDR3 regions were first amplified by RT-PCR with HTBI primers. TCRdb re-analysed the multiplex PCR reads in MiXCR, keeping a single row per CDR3 protein. Here the sample spans about 360,000 distinct CDR3 sequences, over 10% being singletons. The sequencing sample was made of blood. The receptors here all came from a woman aged 18-29 years with Graves' hyperthyroidism.

This clonotype has more than one count but fewer than ten. The chain employs TRBV4-2 and TRBJ1-2; D is unclear. V gave up 2 bases and J gave up 2 bases, with 12 bases separating them. Germline CDR1 reads LGHNA; CDR2 reads YNFKEQ. The CDR3 is made up of 15 amino acids. CDR3 region: CASSQFVELNYGYTF. The DNA of the CDR3 is TGTGCCAGCAGCCAATTCGTTGAGCTGAACTATGGCTACACCTTC.

This clonotype was observed at least ten times. V usage is TRBV7-2 and J usage is TRBJ2-7, with 7 positions matching TRBD2. The germline CDR1 and CDR2 sequences are SGHTA and FQGNSA. The CDR3 runs 15 residues. Trimming took 2 bases from V and 0 from J; bases not matched to a gene: 4. CDR3 DNA: TGTGCCAGCAGCTTATCGTGGGGGGGCTCCTACGAGCAGTACTTC. Amino acid sequence: CASSLSWGGSYEQYF.

The sample holds many counts of this clonotype. Here the CDR3 DNA reads TGTGCCAGCAGTTTCACTCAGGAGGGCTACACCTTC. Translating gives CASSFTQEGYTF. The chain couples TRBV12-3 or TRBV12-4 to TRBJ1-2; D gene uncertain. This CDR3 contains 12 residues. V was shortened by 3 bases and J by 8 bases, with 10 bases between the two germline ends.

V is TRBV4-1 and J is TRBJ2-2, with 12 bases fitting TRBD2. Trimming cost V 2 bases and J 0 bases; bases outside gene matches: 4. This CDR3 is built from 18 residues. Germline V gene data show CDR1 as MGHRA and CDR2 as YSYEKL. The CDR3 nucleotides are TGCGCCAGCAGCCAACTAGCGGGGGGGGGATCGAACACCGGGGAGCTGTTTTTT. Its translation: CASSQLAGGGSNTGELFF.

The V and J genes are TRBV29-1 and TRBJ1-3; D gene uncertain. V lost 4 bases, J lost 1 base, and 11 bases lay in between. Germline V CDR1 and CDR2: SQVTM, ANQGSEA. The CDR3 runs to 14 residues. The DNA of the CDR3 is TGCAGCGTTGTCGAAGACTATTCTGGAAACACCATATATTTT. This codes for CSVVEDYSGNTIYF.

A word on this clonotype: Germline and junction disagree at one end, which may indicate a read error. The rearrangement links TRBV11-2 to TRBJ2-3; 9 nucleotides agree with TRBD2. The germline gives CDR1 SGHAT, CDR2 FQNNGV. The CDR3 is 15 residues long. CDR3 sequence: CASSLLLAGADTQYF. CDR3 DNA: TGTGCCAGCAGCTTACTACTAGCGGGCGCAGATACGCAATATTTT.

Many counts were recorded for this clonotype. This sequence joins TRBV20-1 and TRBJ1-2; 8 bases align to TRBD1. Germline loops: CDR1 DFQATT, CDR2 SNEGSKA (reference sequence). The length of the CDR3 is 12 residues. Trimming took 2 bases from V and 8 from J; bases not matched to a gene: 4. The CDR3 DNA reads TGCAGTGCTAGACTGGGACAGGCGGGCTACACCTTC. Translated, it gives CSARLGQAGYTF.

There are many counts of this clonotype. The rearrangement uses TRBV20-1 and TRBJ2-3; D perhaps matches TRBD1 (6 bases). This CDR3 region has 15 residues. V lost 5 bases, J lost 3 bases, and 18 bases lay in between. Germline V CDR1 and CDR2: DFQATT, SNEGSKA (reference sequence). The CDR3 sequence is CSAPTTGLVTDTQYF. The CDR3 coding sequence is TGCAGTGCTCCTACGACAGGTTTGGTGACAGATACGCAGTATTTT.

This sequence joins TRBV6-6 and TRBJ1-2; no clear D. Per germline, CDR1 MNHNY and CDR2 SVGAGI (reference sequence). The CDR3 is 15 amino acids. V lost 0 bases and J 4 bases, leaving 12 bases between the germline ends. The CDR3 DNA reads as TGTGCCAGCAGTTACTCGACTCAGCAGGCCTATGGCTACACCTTC. Amino acids: CASSYSTQQAYGYTF.

This clonotype occurred many times. The V and J genes are TRBV11-2 and TRBJ2-7; 12 positions agree with TRBD1. CDR3 length: 16 residues. V shed 6 bases, J shed 4 bases, and the junction held 10 bases outside the gene matches. The germline V gene encodes CDR1 SGHAT and CDR2 FQNNGV. For the CDR3, the DNA is TGTGCCAGCAGACCTATTAGGGACAGGGGGCTTTACGAGCAGTACTTC. This encodes CASRPIRDRGLYEQYF.

The chain uses TRBV18 and TRBJ2-5; TRBD1 might be the D (6 bases). Germline V gene sequence: CDR1 KGHSH, CDR2 LQKENI. This CDR3 is built from 14 residues. V was pared by 6 bases and J by 1 base, with 12 bases between. CDR3 loop: CASSLQGFQETQYF. DNA of the CDR3: TGTGCCAGCTCCCTTCAGGGGTTCCAAGAGACCCAGTACTTC.

This clonotype was seen many times. The chain is built from TRBV3-1 and TRBJ2-6; 8 nucleotides line up with TRBD2. After removal of 2 bases from V and 0 bases from J, the junction contained 3 bases not matched to a gene. The CDR3 spans 17 residues. Germline V gene data show CDR1 as LGHDT and CDR2 as YNNKEL (reference sequence). CDR3 DNA sequence: TGTGCCAGCAGCCAACTACTAGCGGCCTCTGGGGCCAACGTCCTGACTTTC. It encodes CASSQLLAASGANVLTF.

This clonotype was counted between two and nine times. This chain links TRBV25-1 with TRBJ1-1; tentatively, D is TRBD1 (5 bases). V lost 4 bases, J lost 3 bases, and 9 bases lay in between. Looked up from germline, CDR1 is MGHDK and CDR2 is SYGVNS. CDR3 length: 13 amino acids. The chain's CDR3 is CASSGGVDTEAFF. CDR3 coding DNA: TGTGCCAGCAGTGGGGGGGTCGACACTGAAGCTTTCTTT.

Many counts were recorded for this clonotype. V usage is TRBV18 and J usage is TRBJ1-2, with TRBD1 as a possible D gene (5 bases). The CDR3 consists of 14 residues. Germline loops: CDR1 KGHSH, CDR2 LQKENI. V lost 4 bases to trimming and J lost 8 bases, with 17 bases between them. The CDR3 here is CASSLTQGGGGYTF. The CDR3 region has the DNA TGTGCCAGCTCACTGACCCAGGGCGGAGGCGGCTACACCTTC.

About this clonotype: A much larger clone is a single base away; this may be a read error. CDR3 bases: TGTGCCAGCAGCCGGGACATAACCTACGAGCAGTACTTC. Translated, it gives CASSRDITYEQYF. V and J are TRBV27 and TRBJ2-7; D perhaps matches TRBD1 (6 bases). Trimming left V 6 bases short and J 2 bases short, with 11 bases between. The CDR3 loop spans 13 amino acids. Germline V gene data show CDR1 as MNHEY and CDR2 as SMNVEV (reference sequence).

The sample holds a few counts of this clonotype. This chain connects TRBV9 to TRBJ1-4; 8 bases are shared with TRBD1. The CDR3 has 15 amino acids. The J segment lost 13 bases and the V segment lost 2 bases, leaving 13 bases of the junction unmatched. Germline-derived CDR1 and CDR2 are SGDLS and YYNGEE. CDR3 sequence: CASSVTRTGNDGLFF. CDR3 nucleotide sequence: TGTGCCAGCAGCGTTACACGGACAGGGAATGATGGACTGTTTTTT. The variable domain in full, with the rest retrieved from reference TRBV9 and TRBJ1-4, is DSGVTQTPKHLITATGQRVTLRCSPRSGDLSVYWYQQSLDQGLQFLIQYYNGEERAKGNILERFSAQQFPDLHSELNLSSLELGDSALYFCASSVTRTGNDGLFFGSGTQLSVL.

This clonotype has just a few counts. The gene calls are TRBV4-1 and TRBJ1-5; no definite D call. Trimming pared 4 bases from V and 1 base from J, leaving 11 bases between. The CDR3 covers 15 residues. Germline CDR1 and CDR2: MGHRA and YSYEKL. CDR3 sequence: CASSPHGVSNQPQHF. CDR3 nucleotide sequence: TGCGCCAGCAGCCCTCACGGGGTAAGCAATCAGCCCCAGCATTTT.

This clonotype was recorded at least ten times. The chain couples TRBV5-1 to TRBJ1-2; tentative D call: TRBD1 (5 bases). V was clipped by 5 bases and J by 3 bases, with 11 bases between them. This CDR3 has 13 amino acids. Germline CDR1 SGHRS, CDR2 YFSETQ. CDR3 sequence: CASSRTGDYGYTF. DNA for the CDR3: TGCGCCAGCAGTAGAACAGGCGACTATGGCTACACCTTC.

Comment on this clonotype: A read error may account for a junction end that differs from germline. The J gene is TRBJ2-3, the V gene TRBV4-1; 12 bases are a match to TRBD2. CDR1 MGHRA and CDR2 YSYEKL come from the germline V gene. The CDR3 runs 21 residues. In DNA form, the CDR3 reads TGCGCCAGCAGCCAATCCCCGCCGGGACTAGCGGGTTCGCGGACTACAGGTACGCAGTATTTT. It is translated as CASSQSPPGLAGSRTTGTQYF.

This clonotype has at least ten counts. The rearrangement uses TRBV6-1 and TRBJ1-5, with 8 bases aligning to TRBD1. The CDR3 sequence is 15 residues long. V lost 8 bases, J lost 3 bases, and 9 bases stayed unmatched. CDR1 and CDR2 (germline): MNHNS, SASEGT. CDR3 residues: CASDRGQGFNQPQHF. CDR3 coding DNA: TGTGCCAGCGACAGGGGCCAGGGTTTCAATCAGCCCCAGCATTTT.

This clonotype appeared many times. The rearrangement links TRBV24-1 to TRBJ2-1; D ambiguous. The germline V and J ends were trimmed by 7 bases and 1 base, with 13 bases remaining between them. CDR1 KGHDR and CDR2 SFDVKD come from the germline V gene. The CDR3 has 15 amino acids. CDR3 region: CATSPGPSSYNEQFF. The CDR3 DNA is TGTGCCACCAGCCCTGGTCCCTCGTCCTACAATGAGCAGTTCTTC.

This clonotype has only a few counts. V and J are TRBV30 and TRBJ1-1; D uncertain. Germline lookup yields CDR1 GTSNPN and CDR2 SVGIG (reference sequence). The CDR3 is made up of 12 amino acids. Trimming cost V 2 bases and J 5 bases, with 9 bases left between them. This CDR3 reads CAWSIGGTEAFF. CDR3 bases: TGTGCCTGGAGTATCGGTGGGACTGAAGCTTTCTTT.

The CDR3 is CASSYVQGNQPQHF. CDR3 DNA sequence: TGTGCCAGCAGTTACGTACAGGGCAATCAGCCCCAGCATTTT. The chain couples TRBV6-2 or TRBV6-3 to TRBJ1-5, with D possibly matching TRBD1 (5 bases). Trimming took 2 bases from V and 2 from J, leaving 7 bases between them. This CDR3 has 14 amino acids. The germline V gene has CDR1 MNHEY and CDR2 SVGEGT.

This clonotype was counted between two and nine times. The chain joins TRBV20-1 to TRBJ1-5, with a possible D match to TRBD1 (5 bases). Trimming removed 2 bases at V and 3 bases at J, with 11 bases between. The germline V gene encodes CDR1 DFQATT and CDR2 SNEGSKA (reference sequence). The CDR3 contains 14 residues. The CDR3 sequence: CSARQGWVNQPQHF. The DNA for the CDR3 is TGCAGTGCTAGACAGGGTTGGGTCAATCAGCCCCAGCATTTT.